This entry lists 4 T cell receptor beta chains sequenced from one sample in a study of metastatic and nonmetastatic thyroid tumors. Through MiXCR, TCRdb re-clonotyped the PCR reads. The table records some 15,000 clones, under 25% of them present only once. Every patient was untreated before thyroid surgery. Material for sequencing was adjacent normal tissue. The receptors come from a female donor with papillary thyroid cancer or a benign thyroid nodule (not recorded which). Some clones in this sample may be carry-over from other donors' samples.

In this sample, this clone turned up a few times. V gene TRBV28 combines with J gene TRBJ2-7; TRBD2 might be the D (5 bases). CDR1 is MDHEN and CDR2 is SYDVKM in the germline V gene. The CDR3 length is 12 residues. V was trimmed by 7 bases and J by 9 bases, leaving 16 bases between them. The CDR3 DNA sequence: TGTGCCAGCATGCCCTTCTCTGAGGGGCAGTACTTC. Translating gives CASMPFSEGQYF.

This clone was detected ten times or more. The chain is built from TRBV4-3 and TRBJ1-4, with a weak D call TRBD1 (6 bases). The CDR3 totals 17 residues. The germline V and J ends were trimmed by 0 bases and 0 bases, with 11 bases remaining between them. Germline V CDR1 and CDR2: LGHNA, YSLEER. In nucleotides, the CDR3 is TGCGCCAGCAGCCAAGACCGAACAGGGCCAACTAATGAAAAACTGTTTTTT. It specifies CASSQDRTGPTNEKLFF.

This clone was seen at least ten times. The J gene is TRBJ1-4, the V gene TRBV5-1; tentatively, D is TRBD1 (5 bases). This CDR3 region has 14 residues. The germline V gene encodes CDR1 SGHRS and CDR2 YFSETQ. V gave up 2 bases and J gave up 7 bases, with 12 bases separating them. The CDR3 DNA follows: TGCGCCAGCAGCTTAACAGGCGGGGCTGAAAAACTGTTTTTT. Its protein is CASSLTGGAEKLFF. The variable domain in full, with the rest retrieved from reference TRBV5-1 and TRBJ1-4, is KAGVTQTPRYLIKTRGQQVTLSCSPISGHRSVSWYQQTPGQGLQFLFEYFSETQRNKGNFPGRFSGRQFSNSRSEMNVSTLELGDSALYLCASSLTGGAEKLFFGSGTQLSVL.

This clone was recorded a few times. V usage is TRBV6-5 and J usage is TRBJ1-1; D gene ambiguous. Germline V gene lookup returns CDR1 MNHEY and CDR2 SVGAGI. Trimming removed 2 bases at V and 5 bases at J, with 12 bases between. The CDR3 has 14 amino acids. This CDR3 reads CASSYGCTLTEAFF. For the CDR3, the DNA is TGTGCCAGCAGTTACGGGTGCACTCTGACTGAAGCTTTCTTT.